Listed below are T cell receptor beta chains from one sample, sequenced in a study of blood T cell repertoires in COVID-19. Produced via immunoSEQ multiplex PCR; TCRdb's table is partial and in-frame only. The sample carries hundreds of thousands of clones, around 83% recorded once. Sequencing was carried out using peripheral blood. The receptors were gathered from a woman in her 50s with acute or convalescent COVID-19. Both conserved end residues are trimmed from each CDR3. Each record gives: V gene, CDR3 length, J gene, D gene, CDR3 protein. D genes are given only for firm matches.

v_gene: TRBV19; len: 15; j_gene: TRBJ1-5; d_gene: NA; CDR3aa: ASSTPGQFGGNQPQH
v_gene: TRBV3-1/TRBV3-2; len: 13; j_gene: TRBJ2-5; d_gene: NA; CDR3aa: ASSQYQLVGETQY
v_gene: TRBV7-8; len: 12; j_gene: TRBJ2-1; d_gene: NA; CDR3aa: ASSLDSSYNEQF
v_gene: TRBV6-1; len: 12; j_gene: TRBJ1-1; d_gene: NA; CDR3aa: ASSEIEGYTEAF
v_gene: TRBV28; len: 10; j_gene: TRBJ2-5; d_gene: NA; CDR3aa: ASTAGRVTQY
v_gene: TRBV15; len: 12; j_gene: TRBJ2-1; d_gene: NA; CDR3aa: ATSLSLADNEQF
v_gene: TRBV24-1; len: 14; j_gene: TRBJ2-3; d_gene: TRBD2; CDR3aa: ATSDRGLAGTDTQY
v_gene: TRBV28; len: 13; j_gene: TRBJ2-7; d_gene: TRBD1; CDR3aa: ASSSSGTGGYEQY
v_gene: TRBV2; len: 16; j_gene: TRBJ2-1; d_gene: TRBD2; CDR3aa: ASSELVWVAGGYNEQF
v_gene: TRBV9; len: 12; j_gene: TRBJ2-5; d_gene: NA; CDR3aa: ASSTSTGKETQY
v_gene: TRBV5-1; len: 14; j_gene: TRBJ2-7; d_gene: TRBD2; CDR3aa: ASSVSGTFGSYEQY
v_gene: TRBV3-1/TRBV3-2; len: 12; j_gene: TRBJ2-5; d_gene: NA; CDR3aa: ASSQELRGETQY
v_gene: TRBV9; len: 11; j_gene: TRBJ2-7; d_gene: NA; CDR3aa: ASSVAPGFEQY
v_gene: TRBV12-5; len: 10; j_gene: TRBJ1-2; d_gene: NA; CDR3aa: ASVEQPYGYT
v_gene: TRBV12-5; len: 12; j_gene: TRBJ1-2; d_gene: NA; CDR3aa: ASGLVPVGYGYT
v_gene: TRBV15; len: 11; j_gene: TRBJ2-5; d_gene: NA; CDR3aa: ATSVGRQETQY
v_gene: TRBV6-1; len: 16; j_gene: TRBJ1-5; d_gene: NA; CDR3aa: ASSEAGGQPFRNQPQH
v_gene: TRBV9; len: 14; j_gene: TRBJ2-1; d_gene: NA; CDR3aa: ASSGWRDSSYNEQF
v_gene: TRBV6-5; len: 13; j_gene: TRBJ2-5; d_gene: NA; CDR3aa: ASRERLGARETQY
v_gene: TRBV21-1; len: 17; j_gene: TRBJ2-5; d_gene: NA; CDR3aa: ASSKVIVSGRANAETQY
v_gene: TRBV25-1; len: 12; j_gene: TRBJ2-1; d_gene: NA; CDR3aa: ASSDRAGGAEQF
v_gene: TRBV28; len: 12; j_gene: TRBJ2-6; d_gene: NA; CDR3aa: ASETVSGANVLT
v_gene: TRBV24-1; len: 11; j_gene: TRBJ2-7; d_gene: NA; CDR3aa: ATEKQRTYEQY
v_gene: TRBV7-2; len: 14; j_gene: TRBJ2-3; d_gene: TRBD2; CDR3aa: ASSLMGLPSRATQY
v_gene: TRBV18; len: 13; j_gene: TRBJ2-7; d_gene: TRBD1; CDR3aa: ASSPGQGRSYEQY
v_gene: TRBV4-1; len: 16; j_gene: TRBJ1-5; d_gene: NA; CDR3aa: ASSQEPGTRNSNQPQH
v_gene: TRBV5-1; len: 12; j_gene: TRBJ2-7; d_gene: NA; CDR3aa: ASSLTSSVGEQY